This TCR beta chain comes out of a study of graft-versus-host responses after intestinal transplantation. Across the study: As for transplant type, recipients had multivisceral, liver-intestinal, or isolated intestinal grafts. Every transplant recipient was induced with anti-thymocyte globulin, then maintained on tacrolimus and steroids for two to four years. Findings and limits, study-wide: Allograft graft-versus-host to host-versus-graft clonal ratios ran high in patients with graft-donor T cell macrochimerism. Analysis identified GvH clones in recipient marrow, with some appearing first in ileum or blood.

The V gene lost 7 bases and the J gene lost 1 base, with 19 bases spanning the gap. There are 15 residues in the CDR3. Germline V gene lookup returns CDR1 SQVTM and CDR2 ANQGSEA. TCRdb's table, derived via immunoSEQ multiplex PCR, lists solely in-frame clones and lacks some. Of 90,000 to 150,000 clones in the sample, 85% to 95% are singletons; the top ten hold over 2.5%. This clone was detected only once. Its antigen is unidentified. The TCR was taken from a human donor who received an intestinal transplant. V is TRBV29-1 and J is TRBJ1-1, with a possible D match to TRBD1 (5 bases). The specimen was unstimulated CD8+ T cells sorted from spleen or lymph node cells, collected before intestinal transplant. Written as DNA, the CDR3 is TGCAGCGCCAGCGGGACGGGACGGCGGAACACTGAAGCTTTCTTT. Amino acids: CSASGTGRRNTEAFF.